This T cell receptor beta chain appears in the sequencing data of a study of primary melanoma T cells and metastatic recurrence (TCRdb year 2020). Regarding the study in general: The cohort comprised more than 150 primary melanomas of stage T2 to T4, with thickness greater than 1 mm. The sequencing-derived T-cell fraction was compared with histopathological grading of tumor-infiltrating lymphocytes. Progression-free survival was the clinical outcome compared against the T-cell fraction measured by TCR beta sequencing. The study tested whether T-cell fraction and T-cell repertoire clonality in primary melanoma tumors predicted patient outcome.

Counted from cysteine to phenylalanine, this CDR3 has 13 amino acids. Solely the CDR3 DNA is kept, with 39 bases framed from the first base. V loses 7 bases of germline sequence and J loses 4 bases, and the interval between the two ends is 8 bases. CDR1 MNHGY and CDR2 SAAAGT are derived from the germline V gene. The method behind the library was the immunoSEQ multiplex PCR assay. Primary melanoma tumor tissue underwent high-throughput sequencing of the T-cell receptor beta chain. The original methods were these. The repertoire analyses covered TCRB CDR3 sharing between samples and the distribution of insertions and deletions. A gradient-boosted model ranked the predictive value of the T-cell fraction against histopathological variables. The clones in this table, taken by TCRdb from immuneACCESS, are in-frame only. Not every clone is retained; where verified, under half of the shortfall comes from an unresolved V gene, and the cause of the rest is unknown. The D gene and trimming were derived from the DNA, and the V and J assignments and clone size from that table. The sample has over 85 clones on record, about nine tenths of them singletons. The biggest ten clones account for roughly an eighth of the sample.

General findings and caveats noted by the study authors: The authors framed an effective T-cell-mediated antitumor response in primary melanoma only as a suggestion, not a demonstrated mechanism. A T-cell fraction greater than 20% appeared to be protective whatever the ulceration status, mitotic rate or nodal disease. Progression-free survival was reportedly predicted by the tumor T-cell fraction independently of age, mitotic rate, ulceration and thickness. Adding T-cell fraction to tumor thickness reportedly improved progression-free survival prediction more than adding any other histopathological variable.

Turning to this clone: The target of this receptor is not known. No clone much larger than this one lies a single base away; base qualities are absent.

The patients had surgically resected primary melanoma that was considered potentially curable but at risk of metastatic recurrence. The receptor's source is a human donor with melanoma. Specimen: melanoma tumor tissue. The rearrangement joined TRBV6-8 to TRBJ1-6, with no D gene named confidently. The DNA sequence is TGTGCCAGCAAAAGGCAATATAATTCACCCCTCCACTTT. It codes for CASKRQYNSPLHF.